These 13 T cell receptor beta chains share one sample of origin, sequenced in a study of T cell responses to AZD1222 COVID-19 vaccine (dated by TCRdb to 2020 to 2023). This specimen's time point label, interpreted: about 28 days (+/-7) after the second vaccine dose. Library preparation employed the immunoSEQ multiplex PCR assay. The clones in this table, taken by TCRdb from immuneACCESS, are in-frame only. Not every clone is retained; where verified, under half of the shortfall comes from an unresolved V gene, and the cause of the rest is unknown. The sample includes 75,000 to 100,000 clones, with 80% to 95% observed a single time. Approximately 3.1% of the sample belongs to the ten largest clones. The sequenced sample was peripheral blood, obtained 28 days after the second AZD1222 dose. These receptors all come from an adult who received the AZD1222 COVID-19 vaccine.

This clone has only a few counts. The gene calls are TRBV28 and TRBJ2-7; 7 bases align to TRBD1. Germline CDR1 reads MDHEN; CDR2 reads SYDVKM. The CDR3 is 15 amino acids. V was pared by 7 bases and J by 2 bases, with 11 bases of the junction left unmatched. The CDR3 region is CASTSDRQGAYEQYF. CDR3 sequence (DNA): TGTGCCAGCACCTCGGACCGACAGGGAGCCTACGAGCAGTACTTC. Full variable domain (missing parts from reference TRBV28 and TRBJ2-7): DVKVTQSSRYLVKRTGEKVFLECVQDMDHENMFWYRQDPGLGLRLIYFSYDVKMKEKGDIPEGYSVSREKKERFSLILESASTNQTSMYLCASTSDRQGAYEQYFGPGTRLTVT.

This chain connects TRBV4-3 to TRBJ1-2; weak D call: TRBD1 (5 bases). Germline CDR1 is LGHNA and CDR2 is YSLEER. Trimming stripped 0 bases from V and 8 bases from J, with 16 bases between. This CDR3 has 15 amino acids. The CDR3 here is CASSQEVTALRGYTF. The CDR3 DNA follows: TGCGCCAGCAGCCAAGAGGTGACAGCACTGCGGGGCTACACCTTC.

V is TRBV4-1 and J is TRBJ1-4; D is perhaps TRBD1 (5 bases). The CDR3 is 13 amino acids. V was trimmed by 4 bases and J by 8 bases, leaving 11 bases between them. The germline V gene has CDR1 MGHRA and CDR2 YSYEKL. Written as DNA, the CDR3 is TGCGCCAGCAGCCTCTCCCGGGGGGAAAAACTGTTTTTT. Amino acid sequence: CASSLSRGEKLFF.

This chain connects TRBV5-1 to TRBJ1-1; TRBD1 might be the D (5 bases). V lost 6 bases and J lost 0, with 18 bases in between. The CDR3 consists of 16 residues. Germline CDR1 is SGHRS and CDR2 is YFSETQ. The CDR3 DNA follows: TGCGCCAGCACTCCCGGGCCGGGGGGGATGAACACTGAAGCTTTCTTT. Protein product: CASTPGPGGMNTEAFF.

The count of this clone is one. The chain employs TRBV2 and TRBJ2-1, with D unresolved. This CDR3 spans 13 amino acids. Trimming pared 5 bases from V and 0 bases from J, leaving 5 bases between. Looked up from germline, CDR1 is SNHLY and CDR2 is FYNNEI. The CDR3 DNA sequence: TGTGCCAGCAGTCCGGCCTCCTACAATGAGCAGTTCTTC. This translates into CASSPASYNEQFF.

This chain links TRBV6-5 with TRBJ1-1; D is unresolved. The CDR3 contains 12 residues. Per germline, CDR1 MNHEY and CDR2 SVGAGI. The ends were cut back, 7 bases at V and 1 base at J, with 7 bases in the middle. Written as DNA, the CDR3 is TGTGCCAGCAAAGAGGGGAACACTGAAGCTTTCTTT. Protein: CASKEGNTEAFF.

V is TRBV18 and J is TRBJ1-5; tentative D call: TRBD1 (6 bases). The CDR3 contains 16 residues. Trimming took off 2 bases at V and 1 base at J, with 12 bases between the two ends. Germline V lookup: CDR1 KGHSH, CDR2 LQKENI. The chain's CDR3 is CASSPEQGTSNQPQHF. DNA of the CDR3: TGTGCCAGCTCACCAGAACAGGGAACCAGCAATCAGCCCCAGCATTTT.

This clone has more than one count but fewer than ten. V usage is TRBV7-9 and J usage is TRBJ1-2, with TRBD1 as a possible D gene (5 bases). The CDR3 sequence is 15 residues long. V was cut by 2 bases and J by 0 bases, with 10 bases left in between. Germline CDR1 is SEHNR and CDR2 is FQNEAQ (reference sequence). The CDR3: CASSLYAGTNYGYTF. The CDR3 bases are TGTGCCAGCAGCTTATATGCAGGGACTAACTATGGCTACACCTTC.

A single count supports this clone. The chain employs TRBV3-1 (or the pseudogene TRBV3-2) and TRBJ1-4, with D perhaps matching TRBD1 (6 bases). V was shortened by 1 base and J by 6 bases, with 15 bases between the two germline ends. The CDR3 is 16 residues long. Germline assignment: CDR1 LGHDT and CDR2 YNNKEL (reference sequence). The CDR3 sequence is CASSQAAHRGYEKLFF. The CDR3 DNA is TGTGCCAGCAGCCAAGCTGCCCATAGGGGGTATGAAAAACTGTTTTTT.

V gene TRBV10-3 combines with J gene TRBJ1-2; 7 bases are a match to TRBD1. V lost 4 bases, J lost 4 bases, and 3 bases stayed unmatched. The CDR3 is 13 residues long. Germline CDR1 and CDR2: ENHRY and SYGVKD. The CDR3 reads CAISADRVYGYTF. The CDR3 DNA reads as TGTGCCATCAGTGCTGACAGGGTCTATGGCTACACCTTC.

In this sample, this clone turned up once. This rearrangement joins TRBV4-1 to TRBJ2-1; D is perhaps TRBD1 or TRBD2 (5 bases each). Per the germline V gene, CDR1 is MGHRA and CDR2 is YSYEKL. V lost 1 base, J lost 8 bases, and 21 bases lay in between. The CDR3 totals 17 residues. The CDR3 region is CASSQARDPSVLYEQFF. CDR3 in DNA: TGCGCCAGCAGCCAAGCAAGGGACCCTTCAGTCTTATATGAGCAGTTCTTC.

The chain uses TRBV6-2 or TRBV6-3 and TRBJ1-1; D possibly corresponds to TRBD1 (6 bases). Germline V gene data show CDR1 as MNHEY and CDR2 as SVGEGT. This CDR3 region has 17 residues. With 4 bases removed from V and 1 base from J, the gap between germline ends came to 19 bases. The CDR3 nucleotides are TGTGCCAGCAGTTCGGGGGGATTAGGGGGACCGAACACTGAAGCTTTCTTT. Amino acids: CASSSGGLGGPNTEAFF.

The J gene is TRBJ2-6, the V gene TRBV27; 9 bases align to TRBD1. With V trimmed by 8 bases and J by 2 bases, 13 bases remained unmatched. Germline CDR1 is MNHEY and CDR2 is SMNVEV (reference sequence). The CDR3 length is 18 residues. CDR3: CASGTRTGANAGANVLTF. The CDR3, as DNA: TGTGCCAGCGGAACCCGGACAGGGGCGAACGCTGGGGCCAACGTCCTGACTTTC. Complete variable domain (other parts from reference TRBV27 and TRBJ2-6): EAQVTQNPRYLITVTGKKLTVTCSQNMNHEYMSWYRQDPGLGLRQIYYSMNVEVTDKGDVPEGYKVSRKEKRNFPLILESPSPNQTSLYFCASGTRTGANAGANVLTFGAGSRLTVL.